Each of the 30 T cell receptor beta chains below was sequenced from the same sample in a study of persistence of HIV-infected CD4 T cells. The immunoSEQ assay was version 4, run in survey mode. The data were produced by immunoSEQ multiplex PCR, yet TCRdb's version contains in-frame clones alone and is incomplete. The sample records some 50,000 clones, about nine tenths being singletons. Their recognized antigens are unknown. Anti-CD3/anti-CD28 beads served as a nonspecific positive control stimulus. Sorting of responding CD4+ T cells relied on upregulated CD40 ligand together with CD69. Sequencing used CD4+ T cells sorted from PBMCs after roughly 18-hour stimulation, obtained from a patient who received antiretroviral therapy. The origin of the receptors is an adult woman with HIV who was CMV-seropositive.

The sample holds one count of this clone. This sequence joins TRBV2 and TRBJ2-5; no clear D. V gave up 5 bases and J gave up 3 bases, with 7 bases separating them. Germline assignment: CDR1 SNHLY and CDR2 FYNNEI. CDR3 length equals 12 residues. The DNA of the CDR3 is TGTGCCAGCAGTCTCTCTAAAGAGACCCAGTACTTC. Translated: CASSLSKETQYF.

The chain employs TRBV5-1 and TRBJ1-4, with TRBD1 as a possible D gene (6 bases). CDR1 and CDR2 (germline): SGHRS, YFSETQ. V dropped 0 bases and J dropped 6 bases, with 9 bases sitting between them. This CDR3 has 14 amino acids. The CDR3 is CASSLEAGDEKLFF. In DNA, the CDR3 is TGCGCCAGCAGCTTGGAGGCAGGGGATGAAAAACTGTTTTTT.

The chain is built from TRBV28 and TRBJ1-5; D uncertain. Germline CDR1 is MDHEN and CDR2 is SYDVKM. V lost 3 bases to trimming and J lost 8 bases, with 5 bases between them. CDR3 length: 11 amino acids. The CDR3 nucleotides are TGTGCCAGCAGTTTGGGAGAGCCCCAGCATTTT. Amino acid sequence: CASSLGEPQHF.

On this clone: Other DNA sequences in the same sample also yield this CDR3. The V gene is TRBV6-1, the J gene TRBJ2-5, with 7 bases lining up with TRBD2. The CDR3 contains 15 residues. Per the germline V gene, CDR1 is MNHNS and CDR2 is SASEGT. With V trimmed by 1 base and J by 4 bases, 6 bases remained unmatched. CDR3 sequence: CASSEGAGDIETQYF. The CDR3 nucleotides read TGTGCCAGCAGTGAAGGGGCGGGAGATATAGAGACCCAGTACTTC.

The V gene is TRBV23-1, the J gene TRBJ1-5; D is possibly TRBD1 (5 bases). TRBV23-1 counts as an open reading frame of uncertain function. Trimming stripped 0 bases from V and 1 base from J, with 13 bases between. This CDR3 spans 17 amino acids. CDR3 nucleotides: TGCGCCAGCAGTCAATCTACGGGGCTGAGGAGCAATCAGCCCCAGCATTTT. Protein: CASSQSTGLRSNQPQHF.

This chain joins TRBV7-3 and TRBJ2-3; D is undetermined. This CDR3 spans 13 amino acids. Looked up from germline, CDR1 is SGHTA and CDR2 is FQGTGA. The V and J ends lost 5 bases and 5 bases respectively, with 11 bases between them. This chain's CDR3 is CASSAGFVDTQYF. The CDR3 DNA is TGTGCCAGCAGCGCCGGGTTTGTAGATACGCAGTATTTT.

The chain couples TRBV11-3 to TRBJ1-1, with D possibly TRBD1 on 6 matching bases. Trimming took off 5 bases at V and 7 bases at J, with 14 bases between the two ends. CDR1 and CDR2 (germline): SGHNT, YENEEA. This CDR3 contains 13 residues. CDR3 loop: CASSRGDMGEAFF. DNA for the CDR3: TGTGCCAGCAGCCGGGGGGACATGGGTGAAGCTTTCTTT.

The chain carries TRBV6-2 or TRBV6-3 and TRBJ2-3, with TRBD2 matching 9 bases. The trim removed 0 bases at V and 7 bases at J, leaving 14 bases unmatched. This CDR3 contains 18 residues. Looked up from germline, CDR1 is MNHEY and CDR2 is SVGEGT. The CDR3 is CASSYSVTSGSLGNTQYF. In DNA form, the CDR3 reads TGTGCCAGCAGTTACTCAGTGACTAGCGGCAGCCTGGGGAATACGCAGTATTTT.

This clone showed up just once. The gene calls are TRBV25-1 and TRBJ1-2; D call uncertain. Germline CDR1 and CDR2: MGHDK and SYGVNS. CDR3 length equals 15 residues. The ends were cut back, 3 bases at V and 3 bases at J, with 14 bases in the middle. DNA of the CDR3: TGTGCCAGCAGTGACGTCAGTTTTGGGGACTATGGCTACACCTTC. Amino acids: CASSDVSFGDYGYTF.

The gene calls are TRBV13 and TRBJ1-1; the match to TRBD1 covers 8 bases. There are 14 residues in the CDR3. Germline V gene data show CDR1 as PRHDT and CDR2 as FYEKMQ (reference sequence). The V segment lost 5 bases and the J segment 6 bases; nucleotides outside the gene matches: 8. DNA of the CDR3: TGTGCCAGCAGCCTGACAGGGGATGCGGCTGAAGCTTTCTTT. This translates into CASSLTGDAAEAFF. Full variable domain (remainder filled in from reference TRBV13 and TRBJ1-1): AAGVIQSPRHLIKEKRETATLKCYPIPRHDTVYWYQQGPGQDPQFLISFYEKMQSDKGSIPDRFSAQQFSDYHSELNMSSLELGDSALYFCASSLTGDAAEAFFGQGTRLTVV.

The chain uses TRBV19 and TRBJ1-6; possible D gene TRBD1, 5 bases. Looked up from germline, CDR1 is LNHDA and CDR2 is SQIVND (reference sequence). The V end was cut by 7 bases, the J end by 5 bases, with 12 bases between. CDR3 length: 14 amino acids. This CDR3 is CASMRGTNNSPLHF. CDR3 in DNA: TGTGCCAGTATGCGGGGGACTAATAATTCACCCCTCCACTTT.

The chain recombines TRBV20-1 with TRBJ1-2, with D unresolved. Germline assignment: CDR1 DFQATT and CDR2 SNEGSKA (reference sequence). CDR3 length: 12 residues. With 3 bases removed from V and 2 bases from J, the gap between germline ends came to 7 bases. CDR3 residues: CSASLGNYGYTF. Written as DNA, the CDR3 is TGCAGTGCTAGTCTGGGAAACTATGGCTACACCTTC.

The rearrangement joins TRBV27 to TRBJ1-4, with 10 bases aligning to TRBD1. CDR1 MNHEY and CDR2 SMNVEV come from the germline V gene (reference sequence). Trimming cost V 10 bases and J 8 bases; bases outside gene matches: 4. This CDR3 is built from 12 residues. The DNA for the CDR3 is TGTGCCACCCGGGACAGGGGAGAAAAACTGTTTTTT. Translated: CATRDRGEKLFF.

The chain has TRBV27 and TRBJ2-1; 8 bases map to TRBD2. Germline V CDR1 and CDR2: MNHEY, SMNVEV (reference sequence). Germline trimming cut 5 bases from V and 4 bases from J; bases unmatched to any gene: 10. The CDR3 has 16 residues. CDR3 protein: CASSDGTRGGYNEQFF. Here the CDR3 DNA reads TGTGCCAGCAGTGACGGGACTAGGGGCGGGTACAATGAGCAGTTCTTC.

V usage is TRBV30 and J usage is TRBJ1-2, with 10 bases fitting TRBD1. This CDR3 region has 15 residues. Germline values: CDR1 GTSNPN, CDR2 SVGIG (reference sequence). V was pared by 1 base and J by 2 bases, with 4 bases of the junction left unmatched. The chain's CDR3 is CAWSAGQGGNYGYTF. In nucleotides, the CDR3 is TGTGCCTGGAGTGCCGGACAGGGGGGCAACTATGGCTACACCTTC.

The chain employs TRBV27 and TRBJ2-7; D is perhaps TRBD1 (6 bases). Germline lookup yields CDR1 MNHEY and CDR2 SMNVEV (reference sequence). This CDR3 has 15 amino acids. V lost 5 bases and J 4 bases, leaving 18 bases between the germline ends. CDR3 nucleotides: TGTGCCAGCAGTGCCCTGCTGGGGGCGCAATACGAGCAGTACTTC. It is translated as CASSALLGAQYEQYF.

The J gene is TRBJ2-7, the V gene TRBV3-1 (or the pseudogene TRBV3-2), with 7 bases fitting TRBD1. Germline CDR1 reads LGHDT; CDR2 reads YNNKEL (reference sequence). This CDR3 is built from 16 residues. J gave up 1 base and V 3 bases, and 9 bases lay outside the gene matches. The CDR3 coding sequence is TGTGCCAGCAGCCACACAGGGGTAGTGAGGTCCTACGAGCAGTACTTC. Translating it yields CASSHTGVVRSYEQYF.

The chain carries TRBV28 and TRBJ2-3, with D hard to call. This CDR3 has 14 residues. Germline loops: CDR1 MDHEN, CDR2 SYDVKM. V shed 4 bases and J shed 4 bases, with 12 bases lying between them. This CDR3 reads CASSSPLAADTQYF. CDR3 coding DNA: TGTGCCAGCAGTTCCCCCTTGGCTGCAGATACGCAGTATTTT. Supplemented by reference TRBV28 and TRBJ2-3, the full variable domain reads DVKVTQSSRYLVKRTGEKVFLECVQDMDHENMFWYRQDPGLGLRLIYFSYDVKMKEKGDIPEGYSVSREKKERFSLILESASTNQTSMYLCASSSPLAADTQYFGPGTRLTVL.

This clone has just one count. CDR3 sequence reads: CASSLRTSATDTQYF. In DNA form, the CDR3 reads TGTGCCAGCAGCTTAAGGACTAGCGCGACAGATACGCAGTATTTT. J is TRBJ2-3 and V is TRBV5-6, with 9 nucleotides matching TRBD2. This CDR3 spans 15 amino acids. Germline CDR1 is SGHDT and CDR2 is YYEEEE. Losses at the gene ends were 2 bases for V and 3 bases for J; bases not matched to a gene: 4.

The chain combines TRBV24-1 with TRBJ1-1; D is perhaps TRBD1 (5 bases). Trimming left V 7 bases short and J 0 bases short, with 8 bases between. Germline CDR1 and CDR2: KGHDR and SFDVKD. This CDR3 comprises 13 residues. This CDR3 reads CATRQELNTEAFF. The CDR3 DNA sequence: TGTGCCACCAGACAGGAACTGAACACTGAAGCTTTCTTT.

This clone came up a few times. Other nucleotide sequences in the sample specify the same CDR3. The chain combines TRBV7-9 with TRBJ1-1, with unresolved D. Germline-derived CDR1 and CDR2 are SEHNR and FQNEAQ (reference sequence). The CDR3 sequence is 13 residues long. The V gene lost 1 base and the J gene lost 0 bases, with 3 bases spanning the gap. In DNA form, the CDR3 reads TGTGCCAGCAGCTTAGACATGAACACTGAAGCTTTCTTT. It is translated as CASSLDMNTEAFF.

This clone was recorded only once. The rearrangement uses TRBV7-2 and TRBJ2-5; 11 bases are shared with TRBD1. Germline V lookup: CDR1 SGHTA, CDR2 FQGNSA. The V segment lost 3 bases and the J segment 7 bases; nucleotides outside the gene matches: 19. This CDR3 has 19 residues. The CDR3 nucleotides read TGTGCCAGCAGCTTGACCGGGGGACAGGGGGTAACTGGTTCAGTGACCCAGTACTTC. This codes for CASSLTGGQGVTGSVTQYF. The full variable domain, with the rest looked up from reference TRBV7-2 and TRBJ2-5, is GAGVSQSPSNKVTEKGKDVELRCDPISGHTALYWYRQSLGQGLEFLIYFQGNSAPDKSGLPSDRFSAERTGGSVSTLTIQRTQQEDSAVYLCASSLTGGQGVTGSVTQYFGPGTRLLVL.

The chain joins TRBV28 to TRBJ2-2; D is possibly TRBD1 or TRBD2 (5 bases each). Between the trimmed V and J ends, which lost 4 bases and 7 bases, there was a span of 13 bases. CDR3 length equals 14 residues. CDR1 is MDHEN, CDR2 SYDVKM, per germline. CDR3 residues: CASSSPGRGGELFF. The CDR3 region has the DNA TGTGCCAGCAGTTCCCCGGGACGGGGCGGGGAGCTGTTTTTT.

This CDR3 is CASRGTAEVDDGYTF. The CDR3 DNA reads as TGTGCCAGCCGCGGGACGGCCGAAGTTGACGATGGCTACACCTTC. V and J are TRBV28 and TRBJ1-2, with D possibly matching TRBD1 (5 bases). V was trimmed by 8 bases and J by 6 bases, leaving 22 bases between them. This CDR3 spans 15 amino acids. The germline gives CDR1 MDHEN, CDR2 SYDVKM.

The chain employs TRBV6-4 and TRBJ2-1; 16 nucleotides match TRBD2. Unmatched junction bases numbered 8, after V lost 4 bases and J lost 8 bases. This CDR3 spans 17 amino acids. CDR1 and CDR2 from the germline V gene are MRHNA and SNTAGT. CDR3 region: CASSAGLAGGAGDEQFF. In DNA, the CDR3 is TGTGCCAGCAGTGCGGGACTAGCGGGAGGGGCCGGGGATGAGCAGTTCTTC.

Regarding this clone: The same CDR3 arises from other DNA sequences in this sample as well. This sequence joins TRBV9 and TRBJ2-2, with D maybe TRBD2 (5 bases). With 7 bases removed from V and 5 bases from J, the gap between germline ends came to 18 bases. Germline-derived CDR1 and CDR2 are SGDLS and YYNGEE. This CDR3 is 15 amino acids long. As DNA, the CDR3 is TGTGCCAGCGGGTCGGGTGGGCGCGGGACCGGGGAGCTGTTTTTT. Protein: CASGSGGRGTGELFF.

The V call is TRBV9, the J call TRBJ2-2; D unclear. This CDR3 is built from 14 residues. Between the trimmed V and J ends, which lost 3 bases and 7 bases, there was a span of 13 bases. Looked up from germline, CDR1 is SGDLS and CDR2 is YYNGEE. CDR3 sequence (DNA): TGTGCCAGCAGCGGCGGCCCAGTCGGCGGGGAGCTGTTTTTT. It encodes CASSGGPVGGELFF.

The genes are TRBV30 and TRBJ1-2; 7 nucleotides line up with TRBD1. Per germline, CDR1 GTSNPN and CDR2 SVGIG (reference sequence). V gave up 6 bases and J gave up 5 bases; unmatched junction bases: 12. The CDR3 totals 14 residues. For the CDR3, the DNA is TGTGCCTGCCAACGGACAGGTCGCATGTATGGCTACACCTTC. Translated: CACQRTGRMYGYTF.

The chain links TRBV27 to TRBJ2-1, with 11 bases fitting TRBD2. J was trimmed by 2 bases and V by 7 bases; bases with no gene match: 13. Germline values: CDR1 MNHEY, CDR2 SMNVEV (reference sequence). This CDR3 is 18 amino acids long. The CDR3 DNA reads as TGTGCCAGCAAGGGACTAGCGGTGCCCAAACAAACCTACAATGAGCAGTTCTTC. The encoded protein is CASKGLAVPKQTYNEQFF.

In DNA, the CDR3 is TGCGCCAGCAGCCTTGCGGGCGGGGGGTCAGACCAGCAGTTCTTC. Residues: CASSLAGGGSDQQFF. The chain uses TRBV5-1 and TRBJ2-1; 8 bases line up with TRBD2. This CDR3 is 15 amino acids long. V dropped 4 bases and J dropped 11; count of bases not matched to a gene: 14. Germline CDR1 SGHRS, CDR2 YFSETQ.